This T cell receptor (beta chain) was sequenced during a study of blood T cell repertoires in COVID-19. Whole-study context: Spain, Italy and the United States supplied samples that represented acute and convalescent COVID-19. Sources were T cells, B-cell-depleted T cells, or PBMCs; the material itself was cDNA or gDNA.

The V segment lost 5 bases and the J segment 5 bases; nucleotides outside the gene matches: 7. Looked up from germline, CDR1 is SGHNT and CDR2 is YENEEA. The CDR3 length is 15 residues. Original handling: Amplification from reference gene primers served as the basis for estimated nucleated cell counts. Data came from immunoSEQ multiplex PCR; TCRdb stores just in-frame clones and leaves some out. Clone size and V and J calls were adopted from that table, with D and trimming inferred from the DNA. The table has about 170,000 clones, approximately 86% seen once; the top ten hold approximately 1.2%. Sequencing input: peripheral blood. The TCR comes from a man between 60 and 75 years old who had recovered from COVID-19. This sequence joins TRBV11-3 and TRBJ2-7, with 12 bases fitting TRBD1. CDR3 region: CASSAGQGANDEQYF. The CDR3 coding sequence is TGTGCCAGCAGCGCGGGACAGGGGGCGAACGACGAGCAGTACTTC.